The next 12 T cell receptor beta chains were all read from a single sample in a study of molecular identifiers for immune sequencing clone quantification. TCRdb re-called the PCR reads through MiXCR, storing one row per CDR3 protein. The sample yields 85,000 to 90,000 distinct CDR3 sequences, about 23% seen once. Sequenced sample: naive CD8+ T cells from blood, with Jurkat cell RNA spiked in. Noted subset: FACS-sorted CD8+CD4-CCR7+CD45RA+ naive T cells. The receptors shown here come from a human donor in good health. Some libraries in this study had Jurkat cell RNA spiked in.

This clonotype has a count of ten or more. The genes are TRBV7-8 and TRBJ1-2, with D maybe TRBD1 (5 bases). Germline V CDR1 and CDR2: SGHVS, FQNEAQ. The V gene lost 1 base and the J gene lost 6 bases, with 6 bases spanning the gap. The CDR3 spans 12 residues. In nucleotides, the CDR3 is TGTGCCAGCAGCTTAGAGGGGCATGGCTACACCTTC. This gives the protein CASSLEGHGYTF. Combining the CDR3 with reference TRBV7-8 and TRBJ1-2 gives the whole variable domain GAGVSQSPRYKVAKRGQDVALRCDPISGHVSLFWYQQALGQGPEFLTYFQNEAQLDKSGLPSDRFFAERPEGSVSTLKIQRTQQEDSAVYLCASSLEGHGYTFGSGTRLTVV.

In the case of this clonotype: A read error may be the cause here, since a much bigger clone is one base away. The J gene is TRBJ1-4, the V gene TRBV15; TRBD1 agrees at 8 bases. CDR3 length: 16 residues. From germline, CDR1 is LNHNV and CDR2 YYDKDF (reference sequence). J was trimmed by 7 bases and V by 8 bases; bases with no gene match: 15. CDR3 amino acids: CATQGAPQGGCEKLFF. Written as DNA, the CDR3 is TGTGCCACCCAGGGGGCTCCTCAGGGGGGTTGTGAAAAACTGTTTTTT.

This clonotype was detected ten times or more. The chain joins TRBV5-1 to TRBJ1-4; a weak D match, TRBD1 (5 bases). The CDR3 runs to 14 residues. Trimming left V 3 bases short and J 4 bases short, with 10 bases between. Germline values: CDR1 SGHRS, CDR2 YFSETQ. Here the CDR3 DNA reads TGCGCCAGCAGCTCTTCGGGGGGTAATGAAAAACTGTTTTTT. Translation: CASSSSGGNEKLFF.

This sequence joins TRBV6-6 and TRBJ1-2; no clear D. The CDR3 covers 15 residues. V dropped 1 base and J dropped 8 bases, with 17 bases sitting between them. The germline V gene has CDR1 MNHNY and CDR2 SVGAGI (reference sequence). CDR3 DNA: TGTGCCAGCAGTTACTTGGACTCGGCTTTCGCCGGCTACACCTTC. It encodes CASSYLDSAFAGYTF.

Concerning this clonotype itself: This may be a read error: a much more frequent sequence differs by one nucleotide. V gene TRBV5-1 combines with J gene TRBJ1-5; 7 nucleotides match TRBD1. In germline, CDR1 is SGHRS, CDR2 YFSETQ. CDR3 size: 16 residues. CDR3 nucleotide sequence: TGCGCCAGCAGCTTGGGGACAGGAACGAGCAATCGGCCCCAGCATTTT. Translating gives CASSLGTGTSNRPQHF.

This chain links TRBV27 with TRBJ2-7; 8 bases fit TRBD1. The length of the CDR3 is 12 residues. Germline loops: CDR1 MNHEY, CDR2 SMNVEV (reference sequence). V shed 5 bases and J 7 bases; nucleotides not matched to a gene: 4. CDR3 region: CASSVTGGEQYF. The CDR3 DNA reads TGTGCCAGCAGTGTAACAGGGGGAGAGCAGTACTTC.

This clonotype has just a few counts. The genes are TRBV7-6 and TRBJ2-7; D is uncertain. The CDR3 totals 14 residues. CDR1 and CDR2 (germline): SGHVS, FNYEAQ. V was pared by 0 bases and J by 3 bases, with 9 bases between. The chain's CDR3 is CASSLASQFYEQYF. The CDR3 coding sequence is TGTGCCAGCAGCTTAGCTTCCCAATTCTACGAGCAGTACTTC. Variable domain in full (rest from reference TRBV7-6 and TRBJ2-7): GAGVSQSPRYKVTKRGQDVALRCDPISGHVSLYWYRQALGQGPEFLTYFNYEAQQDKSGLPNDRFSAERPEGSISTLTIQRTEQRDSAMYRCASSLASQFYEQYFGPGTRLTVT.

A few counts support this clonotype. The chain carries TRBV7-9 and TRBJ2-3; 9 nucleotides agree with TRBD1. CDR3 length equals 16 residues. The germline gives CDR1 SEHNR, CDR2 FQNEAQ (reference sequence). Trimming removed 4 bases from V and 0 bases from J; junction bases left unmatched: 5. In DNA, the CDR3 is TGTGCCAGCAGCTCGCGACAGGGGGGTAGCACAGATACGCAGTATTTT. Translation: CASSSRQGGSTDTQYF.

Concerning this clonotype itself: A much larger clone lies a single base off, so this may be a read error. No conserved phenylalanine or tryptophan is present at the end of the CDR3, so a read error is the likely explanation. The V call is TRBV9, the J call TRBJ2-2; no firm D call. In germline, CDR1 is SGDLS, CDR2 YYNGEE. This CDR3 comprises 14 residues. V was trimmed by 0 bases and J by 5 bases, leaving 8 bases between them. CDR3 residues: CASSVVGWTGELFL. CDR3 bases: TGTGCCAGCAGCGTAGTCGGGTGGACCGGGGAGCTGTTTTTA.

In this sample, this clonotype turned up a few times. This chain joins TRBV6-6 and TRBJ2-2, with 7 positions matching TRBD1. CDR1 MNHNY and CDR2 SVGAGI come from the germline V gene (reference sequence). The junction had 11 bases not matched to a gene; V was cut back by 3 bases and J by 7 bases. This CDR3 has 16 amino acids. The CDR3, as DNA: TGTGCCAGCAGTTATATGACAGGGTGGGACATCGGGGAGCTGTTTTTT. Translation: CASSYMTGWDIGELFF.

This clonotype was found many times. The V and J genes are TRBV7-9 and TRBJ2-7; TRBD1 matches 10 bases. V was pared by 3 bases and J by 4 bases, with 6 bases of the junction left unmatched. The CDR3 spans 15 residues. Germline CDR1 SEHNR, CDR2 FQNEAQ (reference sequence). The CDR3 protein is CASSFRDRGEYEQYF. The CDR3 DNA sequence: TGTGCCAGCAGCTTCCGGGACAGGGGAGAGTACGAGCAGTACTTC.

Worth noting for this clonotype: A much larger clone lies one base from this, so it may be a read error. This chain joins TRBV6-5 and TRBJ2-5; unclear D gene. The CDR3 length is 11 residues. The germline gives CDR1 MNHEY, CDR2 SVGAGI. The CDR3 sequence is CANSPWETQYF. CDR3 DNA sequence: TGTGCCAACAGTCCTTGGGAGACCCAGTACTTC.